The sequence of this T cell receptor (beta chain) was determined in a study of T cells in women clearing cervical HPV infection. The CDR3 length is 13 residues. The V gene end was trimmed by 6 bases and the J gene end by 8 bases; junction bases not matched to a gene: 7. CDR1 is DFQATT and CDR2 is SNEGSKA in the germline V gene (reference sequence). TCRdb's table, derived via immunoSEQ multiplex PCR, lists solely in-frame clones and lacks some. There are around 41,000 clones in the sample, with less than 8.5% held by the top ten. In the case of this clone: The read finishes 3 residues shy of the CDR3 end, and the germline J gene is used to complete it.

The origin of this receptor is a woman between 18 and 70 years old with a cervical HPV16 infection that either progressed to CIN3+ or cleared (not recorded which). The rearrangement uses TRBV20-1 and TRBJ1-6; 7 positions match TRBD1. Sequenced material: blood buffy coat. The part of the CDR3 DNA that was read is TGCAGTGCCCGGACAGGCCGGGATTCACCC. Its protein product is CSARTGRDSP. In full, the CDR3 is CSARTGRDSPLHF.